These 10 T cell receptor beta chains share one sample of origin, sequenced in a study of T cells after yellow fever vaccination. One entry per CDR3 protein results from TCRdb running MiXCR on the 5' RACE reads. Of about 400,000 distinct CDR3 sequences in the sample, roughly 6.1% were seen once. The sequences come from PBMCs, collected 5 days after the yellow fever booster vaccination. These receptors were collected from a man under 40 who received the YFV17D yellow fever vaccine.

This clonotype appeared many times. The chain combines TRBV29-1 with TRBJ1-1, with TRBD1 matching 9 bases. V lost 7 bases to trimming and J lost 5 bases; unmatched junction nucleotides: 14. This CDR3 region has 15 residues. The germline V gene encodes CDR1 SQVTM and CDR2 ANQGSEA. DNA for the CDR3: TGCAGCGGCGTCGGGACAGGGCGGTCCGCAACTGAAGCTTTCTTT. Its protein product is CSGVGTGRSATEAFF. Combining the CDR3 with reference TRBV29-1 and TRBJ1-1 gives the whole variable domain SAVISQKPSRDICQRGTSLTIQCQVDSQVTMMFWYRQQPGQSLTLIATANQGSEATYESGFVIDKFPISRPNLTFSTLTVSNMSPEDSSIYLCSGVGTGRSATEAFFGQGTRLTVV.

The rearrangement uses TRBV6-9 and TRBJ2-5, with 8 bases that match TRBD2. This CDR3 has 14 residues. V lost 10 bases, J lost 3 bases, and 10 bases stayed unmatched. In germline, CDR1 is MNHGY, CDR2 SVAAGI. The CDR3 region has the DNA TGTGCCACCGAAATCTTACTAGCGGAAGAGACCCAGTACTTC. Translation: CATEILLAEETQYF.

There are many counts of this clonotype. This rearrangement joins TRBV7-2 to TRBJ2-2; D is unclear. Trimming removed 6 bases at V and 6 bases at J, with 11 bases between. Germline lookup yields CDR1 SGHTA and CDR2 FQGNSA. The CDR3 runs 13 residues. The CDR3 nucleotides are TGTGCCAGCAGAGCACCCGCTCCCGGGGAGCTGTTTTTT. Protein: CASRAPAPGELFF. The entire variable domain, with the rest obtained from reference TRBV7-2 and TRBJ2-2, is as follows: GAGVSQSPSNKVTEKGKDVELRCDPISGHTALYWYRQSLGQGLEFLIYFQGNSAPDKSGLPSDRFSAERTGGSVSTLTIQRTQQEDSAVYLCASRAPAPGELFFGEGSRLTVL.

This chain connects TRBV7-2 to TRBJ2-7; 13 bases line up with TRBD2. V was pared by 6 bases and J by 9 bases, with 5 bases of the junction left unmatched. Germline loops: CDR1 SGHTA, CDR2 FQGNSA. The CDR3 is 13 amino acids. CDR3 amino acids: CASRLAGGFGQYF. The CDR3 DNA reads TGTGCCAGCAGACTAGCGGGAGGGTTCGGGCAGTACTTC.

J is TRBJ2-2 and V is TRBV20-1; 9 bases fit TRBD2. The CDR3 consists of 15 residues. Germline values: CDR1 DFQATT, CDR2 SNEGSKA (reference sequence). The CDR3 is CSVRAGGANTGELFF. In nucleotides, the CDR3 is TGCAGCGTTCGGGCGGGAGGGGCGAACACCGGGGAGCTGTTTTTT.

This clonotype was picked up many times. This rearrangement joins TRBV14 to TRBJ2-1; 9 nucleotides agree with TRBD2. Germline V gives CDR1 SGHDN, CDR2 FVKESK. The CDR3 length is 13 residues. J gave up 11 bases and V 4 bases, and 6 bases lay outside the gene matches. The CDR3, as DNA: TGTGCCAGCAGCCGCCCAGCGGGAGGACAGCAGTTCTTC. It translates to CASSRPAGGQQFF. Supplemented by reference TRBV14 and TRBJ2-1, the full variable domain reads EAGVTQFPSHSVIEKGQTVTLRCDPISGHDNLYWYRRVMGKEIKFLLHFVKESKQDESGMPNNRFLAERTGGTYSTLKVQPAELEDSGVYFCASSRPAGGQQFFGPGTRLTVL.

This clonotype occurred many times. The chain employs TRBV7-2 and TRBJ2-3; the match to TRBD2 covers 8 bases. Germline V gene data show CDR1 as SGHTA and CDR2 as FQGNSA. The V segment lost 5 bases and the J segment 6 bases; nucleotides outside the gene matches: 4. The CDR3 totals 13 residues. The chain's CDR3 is CASSQEREDTQYF. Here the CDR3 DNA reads TGTGCCAGCAGCCAAGAGCGGGAGGATACGCAGTATTTT.

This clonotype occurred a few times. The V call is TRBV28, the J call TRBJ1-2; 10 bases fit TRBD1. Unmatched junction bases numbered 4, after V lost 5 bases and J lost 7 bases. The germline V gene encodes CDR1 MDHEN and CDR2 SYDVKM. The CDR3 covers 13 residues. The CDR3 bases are TGTGCCAGCAGTGAAGGGACAGGGGCTGGCTACACCTTC. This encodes CASSEGTGAGYTF.

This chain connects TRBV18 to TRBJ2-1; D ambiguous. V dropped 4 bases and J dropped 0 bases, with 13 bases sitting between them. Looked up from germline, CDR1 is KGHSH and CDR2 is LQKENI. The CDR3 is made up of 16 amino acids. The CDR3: CASSQSGISSYNEQFF. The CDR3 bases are TGTGCCAGCTCACAGAGTGGGATAAGCTCCTACAATGAGCAGTTCTTC.

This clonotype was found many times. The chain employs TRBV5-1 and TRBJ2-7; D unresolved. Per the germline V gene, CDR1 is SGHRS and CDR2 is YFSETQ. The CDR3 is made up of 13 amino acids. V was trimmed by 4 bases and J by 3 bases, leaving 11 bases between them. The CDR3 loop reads CASSDLQGYEQYF. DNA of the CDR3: TGCGCCAGCAGCGATCTTCAAGGCTACGAGCAGTACTTC.